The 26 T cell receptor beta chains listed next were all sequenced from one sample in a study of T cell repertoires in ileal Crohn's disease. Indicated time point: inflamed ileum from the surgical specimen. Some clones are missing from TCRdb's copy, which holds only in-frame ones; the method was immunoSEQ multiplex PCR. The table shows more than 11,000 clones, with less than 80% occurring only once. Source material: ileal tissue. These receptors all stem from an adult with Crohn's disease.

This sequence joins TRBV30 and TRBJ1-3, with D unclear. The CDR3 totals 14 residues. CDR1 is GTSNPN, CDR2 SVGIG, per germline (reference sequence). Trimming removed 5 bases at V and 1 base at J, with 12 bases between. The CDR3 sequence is CAWESGGSGNTIYF. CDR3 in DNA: TGTGCCTGGGAGTCAGGCGGTTCTGGAAACACCATATATTTT. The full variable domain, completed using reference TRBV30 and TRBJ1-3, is SQTIHQWPATLVQPVGSPLSLECTVEGTSNPNLYWYRQAAGRGLQLLFYSVGIGQISSEVPQNLSASRPQDRQFILSSKKLLLSDSGFYLCAWESGGSGNTIYFGEGSWLTVV.

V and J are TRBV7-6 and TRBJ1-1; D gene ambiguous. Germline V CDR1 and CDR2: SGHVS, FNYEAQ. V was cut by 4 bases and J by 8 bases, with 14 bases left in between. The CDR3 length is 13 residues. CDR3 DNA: TGTGCCAGCAGCTCGGACCTCTCAGGCGAAGCTTTCTTT. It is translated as CASSSDLSGEAFF.

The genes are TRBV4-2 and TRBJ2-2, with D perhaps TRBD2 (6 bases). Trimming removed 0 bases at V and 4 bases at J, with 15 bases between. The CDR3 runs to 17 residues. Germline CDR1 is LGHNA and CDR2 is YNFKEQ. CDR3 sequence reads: CASSQDLGLASTGELFF. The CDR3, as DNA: TGTGCCAGCAGCCAAGATTTGGGTCTAGCGAGCACCGGGGAGCTGTTTTTT.

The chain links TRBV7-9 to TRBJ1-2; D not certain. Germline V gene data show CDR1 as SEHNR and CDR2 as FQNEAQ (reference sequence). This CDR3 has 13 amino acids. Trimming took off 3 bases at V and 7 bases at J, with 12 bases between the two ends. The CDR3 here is CASSFAPRSGYTF. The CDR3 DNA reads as TGTGCCAGCAGCTTTGCCCCGAGGTCTGGCTACACCTTC.

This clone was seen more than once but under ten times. This chain's CDR3 is CASSLANQGPYSPLHF. The CDR3 DNA is TGTGCCAGCAGCTTGGCCAACCAGGGCCCCTATTCACCCCTCCACTTT. The chain employs TRBV5-8 and TRBJ1-6, with a weak D call TRBD1 (5 bases). The CDR3 runs to 16 residues. The germline V gene encodes CDR1 SGHTS and CDR2 YDEGEE. V lost 0 bases and J lost 8, with 15 bases in between. The full variable domain, with the rest looked up from reference TRBV5-8 and TRBJ1-6, is EAGVTQSPTHLIKTRGQQATLRCSPISGHTSVYWYQQALGLGLQFLLWYDEGEERNRGNFPPRFSGRQFPNYSSELNVNALELEDSALYLCASSLANQGPYSPLHFGNGTRLTVT.

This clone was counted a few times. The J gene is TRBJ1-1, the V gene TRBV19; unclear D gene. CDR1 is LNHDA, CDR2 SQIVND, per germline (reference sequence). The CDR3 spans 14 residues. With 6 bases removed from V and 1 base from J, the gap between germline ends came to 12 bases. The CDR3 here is CASRAPSANTEAFF. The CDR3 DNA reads TGTGCCAGTAGGGCACCTTCCGCGAACACTGAAGCTTTCTTT.

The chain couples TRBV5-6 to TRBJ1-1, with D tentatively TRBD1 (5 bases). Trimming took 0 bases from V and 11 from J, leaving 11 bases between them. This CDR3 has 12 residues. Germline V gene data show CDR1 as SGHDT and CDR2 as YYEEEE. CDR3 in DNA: TGTGCCAGCAGCTTGGGACTGACAGCCGCTTTCTTT. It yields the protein CASSLGLTAAFF.

The CDR3 is CASSPKGGNNSPLHF. The CDR3 coding sequence is TGTGCCAGCTCACCAAAAGGAGGGAATAATTCACCCCTCCACTTT. The gene calls are TRBV18 and TRBJ1-6; the D is unclear. This CDR3 contains 15 residues. Trimming left V 2 bases short and J 5 bases short, with 10 bases between. Germline V lookup: CDR1 KGHSH, CDR2 LQKENI.

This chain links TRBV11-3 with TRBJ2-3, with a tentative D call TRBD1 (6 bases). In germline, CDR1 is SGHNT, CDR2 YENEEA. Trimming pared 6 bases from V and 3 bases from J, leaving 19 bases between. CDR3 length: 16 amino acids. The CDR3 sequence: CASSQRTGSGTDTQYF. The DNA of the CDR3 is TGTGCCAGCAGTCAACGCACAGGGTCGGGGACAGATACGCAGTATTTT. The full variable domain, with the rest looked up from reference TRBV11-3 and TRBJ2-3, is EAGVVQSPRYKIIEKKQPVAFWCNPISGHNTLYWYLQNLGQGPELLIRYENEEAVDDSQLPKDRFSAERLKGVDSTLKIQPAELGDSAVYLCASSQRTGSGTDTQYFGPGTRLTVL.

CDR3 sequence (DNA): TGTGCCAGCAGTTTATTGGGCGGGGCCCTCACCGGGGAGCTGTTTTTT. Protein product: CASSLLGGALTGELFF. The gene calls are TRBV27 and TRBJ2-2; D possibly corresponds to TRBD2 (6 bases). V dropped 1 base and J dropped 4 bases, with 13 bases sitting between them. CDR1 and CDR2 (germline): MNHEY, SMNVEV (reference sequence). CDR3 size: 16 residues.

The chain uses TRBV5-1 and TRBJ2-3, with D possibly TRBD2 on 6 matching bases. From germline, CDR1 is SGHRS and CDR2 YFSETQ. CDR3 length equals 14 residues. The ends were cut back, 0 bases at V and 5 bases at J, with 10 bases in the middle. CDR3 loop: CASSLAGGEDTQYF. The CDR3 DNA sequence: TGCGCCAGCAGCTTGGCCGGGGGAGAAGATACGCAGTATTTT.

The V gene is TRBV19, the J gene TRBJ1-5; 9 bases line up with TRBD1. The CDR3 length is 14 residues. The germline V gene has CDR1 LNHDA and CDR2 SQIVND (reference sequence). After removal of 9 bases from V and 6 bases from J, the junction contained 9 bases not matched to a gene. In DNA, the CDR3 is TGTGCCAGCCGGCCGACAGGGGGTTCTCAGCCCCAGCATTTT. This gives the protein CASRPTGGSQPQHF.

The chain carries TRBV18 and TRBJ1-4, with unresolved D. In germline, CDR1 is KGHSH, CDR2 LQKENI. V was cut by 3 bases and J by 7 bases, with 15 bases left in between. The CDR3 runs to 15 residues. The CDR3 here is CASSPTDTRGEKLFF. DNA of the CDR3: TGTGCCAGCTCACCCACAGATACGCGCGGTGAAAAACTGTTTTTT.

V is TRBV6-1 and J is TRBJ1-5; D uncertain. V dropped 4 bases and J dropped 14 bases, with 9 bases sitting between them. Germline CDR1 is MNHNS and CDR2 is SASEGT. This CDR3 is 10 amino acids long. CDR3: CASSAGLEHF. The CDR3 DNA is TGTGCCAGCAGTGCAGGATTAGAGCATTTT.

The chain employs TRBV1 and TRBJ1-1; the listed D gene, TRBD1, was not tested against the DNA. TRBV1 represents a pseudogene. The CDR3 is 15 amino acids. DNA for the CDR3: TGCACCAGCAGTCTATACAGGGTAGGTGGCACTGAAGCTTTCTTT. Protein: CTSSLYRVGGTEAFF.

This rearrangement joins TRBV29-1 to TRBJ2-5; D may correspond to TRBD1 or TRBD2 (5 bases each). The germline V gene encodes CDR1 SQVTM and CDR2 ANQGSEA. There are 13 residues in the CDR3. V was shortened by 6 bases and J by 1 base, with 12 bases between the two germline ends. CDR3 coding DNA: TGCAGCGTGGGCCGGGACCTCCAAGAGACCCAGTACTTC. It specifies CSVGRDLQETQYF. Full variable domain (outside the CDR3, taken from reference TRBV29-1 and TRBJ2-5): SAVISQKPSRDICQRGTSLTIQCQVDSQVTMMFWYRQQPGQSLTLIATANQGSEATYESGFVIDKFPISRPNLTFSTLTVSNMSPEDSSIYLCSVGRDLQETQYFGPGTRLLVL.

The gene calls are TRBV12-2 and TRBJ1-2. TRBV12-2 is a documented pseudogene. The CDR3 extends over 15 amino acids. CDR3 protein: CASRSGPSLNYGYTF. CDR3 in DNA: TGTGCAAGTCGCTCGGGACCAAGTCTGAACTATGGCTACACCTTC.

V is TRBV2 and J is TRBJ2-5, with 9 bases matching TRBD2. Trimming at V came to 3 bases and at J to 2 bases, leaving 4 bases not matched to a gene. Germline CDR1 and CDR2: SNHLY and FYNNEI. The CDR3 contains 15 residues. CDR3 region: CASSDSGGSQETQYF. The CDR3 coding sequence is TGTGCCAGCAGTGACAGCGGGGGGTCTCAAGAGACCCAGTACTTC.

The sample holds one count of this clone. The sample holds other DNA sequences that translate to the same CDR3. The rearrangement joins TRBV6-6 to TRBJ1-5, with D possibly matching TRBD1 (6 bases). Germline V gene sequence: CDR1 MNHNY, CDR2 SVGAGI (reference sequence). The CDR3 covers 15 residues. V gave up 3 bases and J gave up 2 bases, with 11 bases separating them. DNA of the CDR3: TGTGCCAGCAGTTATCAGGGGATGGGCAATCAGCCCCAGCATTTT. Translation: CASSYQGMGNQPQHF.

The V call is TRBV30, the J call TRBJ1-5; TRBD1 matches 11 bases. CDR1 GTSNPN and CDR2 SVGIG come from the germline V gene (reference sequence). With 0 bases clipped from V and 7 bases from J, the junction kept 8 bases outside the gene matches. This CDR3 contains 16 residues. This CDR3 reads CAWSVSGTGGWQPQHF. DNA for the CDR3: TGTGCCTGGAGTGTAAGTGGGACAGGGGGTTGGCAGCCCCAGCATTTT. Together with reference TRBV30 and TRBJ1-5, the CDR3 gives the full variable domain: SQTIHQWPATLVQPVGSPLSLECTVEGTSNPNLYWYRQAAGRGLQLLFYSVGIGQISSEVPQNLSASRPQDRQFILSSKKLLLSDSGFYLCAWSVSGTGGWQPQHFGDGTRLSIL.

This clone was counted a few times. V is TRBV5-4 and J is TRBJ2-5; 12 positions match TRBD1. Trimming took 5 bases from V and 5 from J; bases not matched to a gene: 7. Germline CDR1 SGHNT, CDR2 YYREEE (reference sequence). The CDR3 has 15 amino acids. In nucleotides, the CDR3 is TGTGCCAGCAGAGCAGGGACAGGGGGCTGGGAGACCCAGTACTTC. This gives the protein CASRAGTGGWETQYF.

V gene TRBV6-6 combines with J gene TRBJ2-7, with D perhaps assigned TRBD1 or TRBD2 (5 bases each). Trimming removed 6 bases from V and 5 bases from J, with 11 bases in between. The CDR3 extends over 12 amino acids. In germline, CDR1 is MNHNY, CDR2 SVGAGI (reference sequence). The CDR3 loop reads CASRGRSHEQYF. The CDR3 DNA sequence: TGTGCCAGCAGGGGACGTTCCCACGAGCAGTACTTC.

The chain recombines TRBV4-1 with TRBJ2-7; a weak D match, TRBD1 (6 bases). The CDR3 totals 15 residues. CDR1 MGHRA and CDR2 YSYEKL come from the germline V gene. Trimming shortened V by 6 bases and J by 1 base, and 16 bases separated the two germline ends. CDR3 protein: CASSTLGGLSYEQYF. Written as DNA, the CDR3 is TGCGCCAGCAGTACTTTAGGGGGATTGTCCTACGAGCAGTACTTC.

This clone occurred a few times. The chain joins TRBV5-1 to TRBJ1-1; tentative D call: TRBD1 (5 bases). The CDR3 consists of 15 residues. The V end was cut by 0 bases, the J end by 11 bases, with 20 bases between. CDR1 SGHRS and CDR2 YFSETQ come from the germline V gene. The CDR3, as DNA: TGCGCCAGCAGCTTGGATCCAGGGCGAACTGAAGGTGCTTTCTTT. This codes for CASSLDPGRTEGAFF.

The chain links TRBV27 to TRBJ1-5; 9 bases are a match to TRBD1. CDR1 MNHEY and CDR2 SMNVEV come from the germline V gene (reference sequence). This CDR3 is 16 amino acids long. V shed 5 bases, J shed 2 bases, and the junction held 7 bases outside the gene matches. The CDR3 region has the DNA TGTGCCAGCAGTCTGACAGGGGGTGATGGCAATCAGCCCCAGCATTTT. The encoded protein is CASSLTGGDGNQPQHF.

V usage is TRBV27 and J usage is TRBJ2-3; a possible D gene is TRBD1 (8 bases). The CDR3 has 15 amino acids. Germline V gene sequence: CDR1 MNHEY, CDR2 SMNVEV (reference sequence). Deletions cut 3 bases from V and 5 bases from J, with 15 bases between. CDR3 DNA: TGTGCCAGCAGTTTTCGGACAGGGAGGGAAGATACGCAGTATTTT. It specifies CASSFRTGREDTQYF.